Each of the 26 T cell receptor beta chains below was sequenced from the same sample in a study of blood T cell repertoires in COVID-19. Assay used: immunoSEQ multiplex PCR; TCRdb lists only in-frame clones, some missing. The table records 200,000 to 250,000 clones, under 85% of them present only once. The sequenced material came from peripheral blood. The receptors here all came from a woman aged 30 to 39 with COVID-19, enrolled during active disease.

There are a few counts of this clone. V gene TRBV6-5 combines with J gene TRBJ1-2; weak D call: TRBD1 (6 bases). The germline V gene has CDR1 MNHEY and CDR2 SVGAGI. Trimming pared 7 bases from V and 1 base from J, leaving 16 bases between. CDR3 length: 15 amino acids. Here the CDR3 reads CASTASGGSNYGYTF. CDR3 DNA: TGTGCCAGCACCGCTTCGGGGGGCAGTAACTATGGCTACACCTTC.

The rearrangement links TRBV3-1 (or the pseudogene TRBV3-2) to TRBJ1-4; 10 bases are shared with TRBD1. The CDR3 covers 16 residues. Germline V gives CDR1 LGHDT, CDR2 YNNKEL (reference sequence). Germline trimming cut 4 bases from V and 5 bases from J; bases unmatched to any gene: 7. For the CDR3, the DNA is TGTGCCAGCAGCCGACTTAGGACAGGGGGGAATGAAAAACTGTTTTTT. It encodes CASSRLRTGGNEKLFF.

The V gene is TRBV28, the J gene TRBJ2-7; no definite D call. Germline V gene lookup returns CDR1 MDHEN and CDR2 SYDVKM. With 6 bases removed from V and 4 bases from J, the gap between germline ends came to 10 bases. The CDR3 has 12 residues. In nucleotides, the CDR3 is TGTGCCAGCAGCCCCGACACGTACGAGCAGTACTTC. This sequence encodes CASSPDTYEQYF.

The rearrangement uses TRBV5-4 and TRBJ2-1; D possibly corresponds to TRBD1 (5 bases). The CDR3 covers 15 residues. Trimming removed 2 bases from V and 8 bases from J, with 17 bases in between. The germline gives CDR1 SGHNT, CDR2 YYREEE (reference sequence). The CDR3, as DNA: TGTGCCAGCAGCTTACCAGTAGGGGCCCTAGATGAGCAGTTCTTC. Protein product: CASSLPVGALDEQFF.

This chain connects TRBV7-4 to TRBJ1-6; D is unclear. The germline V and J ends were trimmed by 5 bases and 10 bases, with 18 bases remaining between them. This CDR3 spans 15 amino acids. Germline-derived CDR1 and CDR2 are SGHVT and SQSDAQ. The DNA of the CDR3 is TGTGCCAGCAGCCCTAAAGCCGACTCTTACTCACCCCTCCACTTT. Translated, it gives CASSPKADSYSPLHF.

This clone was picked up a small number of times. This chain's CDR3 is CASSQDPSGSGYTQYF. Written as DNA, the CDR3 is TGCGCCAGCAGCCAAGATCCTAGCGGGAGTGGGTATACGCAGTATTTT. V usage is TRBV4-3 and J usage is TRBJ2-3; TRBD2 aligns across 10 bases. V lost 0 bases and J lost 7; bases outside the gene matches: 7. Germline CDR1 and CDR2: LGHNA and YSLEER. CDR3 length: 16 amino acids.

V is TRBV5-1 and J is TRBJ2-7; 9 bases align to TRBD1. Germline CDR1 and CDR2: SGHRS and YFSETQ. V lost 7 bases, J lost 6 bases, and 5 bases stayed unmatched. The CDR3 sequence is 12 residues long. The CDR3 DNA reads TGCGCCAGCGGGGGGACAGGGCTCGAGCAGTACTTC. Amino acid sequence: CASGGTGLEQYF. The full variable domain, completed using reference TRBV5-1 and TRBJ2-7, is KAGVTQTPRYLIKTRGQQVTLSCSPISGHRSVSWYQQTPGQGLQFLFEYFSETQRNKGNFPGRFSGRQFSNSRSEMNVSTLELGDSALYLCASGGTGLEQYFGPGTRLTVT.

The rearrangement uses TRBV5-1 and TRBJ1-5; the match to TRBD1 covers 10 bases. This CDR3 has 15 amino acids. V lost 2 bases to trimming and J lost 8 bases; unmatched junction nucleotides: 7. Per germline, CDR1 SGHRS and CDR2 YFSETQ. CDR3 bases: TGCGCCAGCAGCTTCGGGACAGGGGTAGGGGAGCCCCAGCATTTT. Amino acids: CASSFGTGVGEPQHF.

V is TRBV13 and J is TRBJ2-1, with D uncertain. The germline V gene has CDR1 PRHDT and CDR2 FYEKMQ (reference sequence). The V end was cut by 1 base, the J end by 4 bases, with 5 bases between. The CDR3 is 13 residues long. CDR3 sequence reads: CASSLVQYNEQFF. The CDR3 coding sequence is TGTGCCAGCAGCTTAGTTCAATACAATGAGCAGTTCTTC.

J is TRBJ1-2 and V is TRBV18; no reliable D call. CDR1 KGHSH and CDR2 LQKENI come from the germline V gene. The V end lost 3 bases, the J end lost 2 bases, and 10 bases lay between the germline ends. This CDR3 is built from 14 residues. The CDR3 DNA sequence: TGTGCCAGCTCACCCTCAGGCGTAAACTATGGCTACACCTTC. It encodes CASSPSGVNYGYTF. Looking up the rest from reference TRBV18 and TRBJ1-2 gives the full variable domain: NAGVMQNPRHLVRRRGQEARLRCSPMKGHSHVYWYRQLPEEGLKFMVYLQKENIIDESGMPKERFSAEFPKEGPSILRIQQVVRGDSAAYFCASSPSGVNYGYTFGSGTRLTVV.

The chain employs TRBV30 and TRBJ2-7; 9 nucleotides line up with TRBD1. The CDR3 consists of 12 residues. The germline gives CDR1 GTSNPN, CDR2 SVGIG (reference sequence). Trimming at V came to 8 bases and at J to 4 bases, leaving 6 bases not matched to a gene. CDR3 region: CALRDRAYEQYF. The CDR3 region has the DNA TGTGCCCTTCGGGACAGGGCTTACGAGCAGTACTTC.

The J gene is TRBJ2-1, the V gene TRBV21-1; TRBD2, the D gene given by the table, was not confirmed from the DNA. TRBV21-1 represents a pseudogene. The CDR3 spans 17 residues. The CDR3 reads CASSKRTSGSSYNEQFF. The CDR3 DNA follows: TGTGCCAGCAGCAAACGGACTAGCGGGAGCTCCTACAATGAGCAGTTCTTC.

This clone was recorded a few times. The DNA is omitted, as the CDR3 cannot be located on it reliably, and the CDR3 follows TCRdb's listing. CDR3 sequence reads: CASSARGVGQGSNEQYF. The gene calls are TRBV21-1 and TRBJ2-7; the table calls TRBD1, which could not be checked here. TRBV21-1 counts as a pseudogene. With termini counted, the CDR3 has 17 amino acids.

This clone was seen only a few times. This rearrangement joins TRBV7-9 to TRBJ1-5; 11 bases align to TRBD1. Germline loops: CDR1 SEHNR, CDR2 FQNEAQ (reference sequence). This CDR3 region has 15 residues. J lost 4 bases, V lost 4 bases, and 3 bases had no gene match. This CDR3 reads CASSSGTGGNQPQHF. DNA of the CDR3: TGTGCCAGCAGCTCCGGGACAGGGGGGAATCAGCCCCAGCATTTT.

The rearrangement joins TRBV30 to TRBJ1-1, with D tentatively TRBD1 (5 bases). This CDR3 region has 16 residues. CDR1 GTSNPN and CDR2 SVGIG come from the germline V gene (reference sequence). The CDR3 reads CAYRGGWGPFPAEAFF. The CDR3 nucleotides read TGTGCTTATAGGGGAGGGTGGGGCCCCTTTCCAGCTGAAGCTTTCTTT. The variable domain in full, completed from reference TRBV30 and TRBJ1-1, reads SQTIHQWPATLVQPVGSPLSLECTVEGTSNPNLYWYRQAAGRGLQLLFYSVGIGQISSEVPQNLSASRPQDRQFILSSKKLLLSDSGFYLCAYRGGWGPFPAEAFFGQGTRLTVV.

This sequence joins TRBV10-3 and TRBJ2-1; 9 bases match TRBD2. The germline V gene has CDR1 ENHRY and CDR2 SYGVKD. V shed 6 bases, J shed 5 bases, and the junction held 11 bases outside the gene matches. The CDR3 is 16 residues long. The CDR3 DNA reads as TGTGCCATCAGGGCTAGCGGGACGACCTTTAACAATGAGCAGTTCTTC. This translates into CAIRASGTTFNNEQFF.

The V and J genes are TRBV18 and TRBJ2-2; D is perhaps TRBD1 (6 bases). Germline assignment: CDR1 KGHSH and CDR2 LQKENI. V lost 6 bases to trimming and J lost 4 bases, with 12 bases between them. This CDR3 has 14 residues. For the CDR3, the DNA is TGTGCCAGCTCCCCAATAGGGGGCACCGGGGAGCTGTTTTTT. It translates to CASSPIGGTGELFF.

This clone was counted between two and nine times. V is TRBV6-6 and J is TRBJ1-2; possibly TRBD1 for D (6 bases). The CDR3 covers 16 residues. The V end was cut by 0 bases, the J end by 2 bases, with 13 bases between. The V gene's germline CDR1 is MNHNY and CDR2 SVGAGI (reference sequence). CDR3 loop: CASSYSGGLVNYGYTF. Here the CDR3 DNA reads TGTGCCAGCAGTTACTCGGGGGGGCTGGTGAACTATGGCTACACCTTC.

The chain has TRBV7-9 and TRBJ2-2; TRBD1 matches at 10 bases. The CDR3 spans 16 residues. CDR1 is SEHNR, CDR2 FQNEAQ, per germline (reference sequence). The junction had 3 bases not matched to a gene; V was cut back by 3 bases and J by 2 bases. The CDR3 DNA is TGTGCCAGCAGCTTCCGGACAGGGGGTAACACCGGGGAGCTGTTTTTT. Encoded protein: CASSFRTGGNTGELFF.

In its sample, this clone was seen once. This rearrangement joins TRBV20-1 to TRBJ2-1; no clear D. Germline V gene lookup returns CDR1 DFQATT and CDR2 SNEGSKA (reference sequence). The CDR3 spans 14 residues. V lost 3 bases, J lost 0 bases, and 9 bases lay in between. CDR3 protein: CSASRLSSYNEQFF. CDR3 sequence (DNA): TGCAGTGCTAGTAGACTGAGCTCCTACAATGAGCAGTTCTTC.

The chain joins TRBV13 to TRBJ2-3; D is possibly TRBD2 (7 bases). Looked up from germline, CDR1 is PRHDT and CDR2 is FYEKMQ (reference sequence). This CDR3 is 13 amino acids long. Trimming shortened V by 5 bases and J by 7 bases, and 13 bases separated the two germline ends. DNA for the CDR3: TGTGCCAGCAGCCAAGGGGGGGATCATACGCAGTATTTT. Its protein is CASSQGGDHTQYF.

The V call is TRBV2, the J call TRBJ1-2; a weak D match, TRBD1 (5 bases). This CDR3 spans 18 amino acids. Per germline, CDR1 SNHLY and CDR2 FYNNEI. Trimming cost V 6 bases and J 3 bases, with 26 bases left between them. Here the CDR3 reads CASRVPLLGEDDDYGYTF. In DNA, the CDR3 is TGTGCCAGCAGGGTACCTTTATTAGGGGAGGACGATGACTATGGCTACACCTTC.

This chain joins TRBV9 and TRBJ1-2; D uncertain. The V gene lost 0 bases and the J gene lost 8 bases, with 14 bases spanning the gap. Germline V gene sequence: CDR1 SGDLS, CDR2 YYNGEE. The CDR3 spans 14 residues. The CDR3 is CASSVDRDIQGYTF. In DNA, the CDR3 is TGTGCCAGCAGCGTAGATAGAGACATTCAGGGCTACACCTTC. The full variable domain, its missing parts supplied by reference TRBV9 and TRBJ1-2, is DSGVTQTPKHLITATGQRVTLRCSPRSGDLSVYWYQQSLDQGLQFLIQYYNGEERAKGNILERFSAQQFPDLHSELNLSSLELGDSALYFCASSVDRDIQGYTFGSGTRLTVV.

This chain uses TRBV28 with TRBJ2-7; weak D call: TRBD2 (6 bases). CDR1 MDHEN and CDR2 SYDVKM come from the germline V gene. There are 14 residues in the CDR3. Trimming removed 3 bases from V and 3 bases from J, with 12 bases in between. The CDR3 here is CASSLAGRYYEQYF. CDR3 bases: TGTGCCAGCAGTTTGGCCGGGAGATACTACGAGCAGTACTTC. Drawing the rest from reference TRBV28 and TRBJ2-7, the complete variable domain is DVKVTQSSRYLVKRTGEKVFLECVQDMDHENMFWYRQDPGLGLRLIYFSYDVKMKEKGDIPEGYSVSREKKERFSLILESASTNQTSMYLCASSLAGRYYEQYFGPGTRLTVT.

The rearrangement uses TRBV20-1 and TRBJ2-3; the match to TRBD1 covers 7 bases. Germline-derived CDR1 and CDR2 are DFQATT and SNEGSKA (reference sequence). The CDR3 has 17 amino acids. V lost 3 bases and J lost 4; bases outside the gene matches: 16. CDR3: CSASPIPAGGFADTQYF. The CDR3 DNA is TGCAGTGCTAGTCCCATCCCGGCAGGGGGTTTTGCAGATACGCAGTATTTT.

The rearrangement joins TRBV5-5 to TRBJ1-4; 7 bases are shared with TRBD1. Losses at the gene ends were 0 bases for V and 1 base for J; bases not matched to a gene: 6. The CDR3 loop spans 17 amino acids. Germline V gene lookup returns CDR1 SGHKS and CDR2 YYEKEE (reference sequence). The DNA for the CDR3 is TGTGCCAGCAGCTTGGGATATACAGGGGTAACTAATGAAAAACTGTTTTTT. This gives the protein CASSLGYTGVTNEKLFF.